The T cell receptor beta chain under discussion was sequenced for a study of T cell responses to AZD1222 COVID-19 vaccine. CDR1 is SGHDT and CDR2 is YYEEEE in the germline V gene. Trimming cost V 5 bases and J 5 bases; bases outside gene matches: 8. The CDR3 runs to 14 residues. The method was immunoSEQ multiplex PCR; TCRdb's version includes in-frame clones alone and lacks a portion of them. Counted here are some 130,000 clones, roughly 86% occurring once; the ten biggest clones make up approximately 6%. The sample was peripheral blood, taken 28 days after the second AZD1222 dose. The chain joins TRBV5-6 to TRBJ2-3; 7 nucleotides align to TRBD1. This TCR derives from an adult who received the AZD1222 COVID-19 vaccine. In nucleotides, the CDR3 is TGTGCCAGCAGTTTTAGAACAGGGGTAGATACGCAGTATTTT. Translating gives CASSFRTGVDTQYF.